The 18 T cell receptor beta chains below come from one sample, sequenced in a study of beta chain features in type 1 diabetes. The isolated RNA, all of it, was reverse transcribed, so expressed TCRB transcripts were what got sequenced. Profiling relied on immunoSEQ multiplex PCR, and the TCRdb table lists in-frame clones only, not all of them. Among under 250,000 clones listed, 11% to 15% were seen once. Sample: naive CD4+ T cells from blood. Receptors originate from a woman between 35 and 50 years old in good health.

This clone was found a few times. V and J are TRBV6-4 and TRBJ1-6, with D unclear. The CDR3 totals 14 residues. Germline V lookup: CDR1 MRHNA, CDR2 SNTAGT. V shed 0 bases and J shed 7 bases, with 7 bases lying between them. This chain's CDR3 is CASSDSPGNSPLHF. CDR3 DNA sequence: TGTGCCAGCAGTGACTCCCCGGGAAATTCACCCCTCCACTTT.

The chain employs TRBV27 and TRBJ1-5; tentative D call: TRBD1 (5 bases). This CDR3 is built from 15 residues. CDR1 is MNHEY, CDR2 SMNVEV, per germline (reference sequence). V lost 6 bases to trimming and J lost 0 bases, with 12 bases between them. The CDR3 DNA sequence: TGTGCCAGCAGGAACGCAGGGTATAGCAATCAGCCCCAGCATTTT. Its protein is CASRNAGYSNQPQHF.

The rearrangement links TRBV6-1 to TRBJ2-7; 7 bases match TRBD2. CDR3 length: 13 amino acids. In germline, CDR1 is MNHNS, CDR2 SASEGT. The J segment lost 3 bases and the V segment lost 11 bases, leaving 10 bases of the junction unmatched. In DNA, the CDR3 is TGTGCCGGACAAACGGGGGAGGGCTACGAGCAGTACTTC. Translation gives CAGQTGEGYEQYF.

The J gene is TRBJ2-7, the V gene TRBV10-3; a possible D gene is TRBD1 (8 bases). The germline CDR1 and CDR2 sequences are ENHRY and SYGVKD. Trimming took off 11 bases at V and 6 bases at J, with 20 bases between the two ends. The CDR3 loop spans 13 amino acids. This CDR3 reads CALAGQGGGEQYF. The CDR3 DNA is TGTGCCCTCGCTGGACAGGGAGGGGGCGAGCAGTACTTC.

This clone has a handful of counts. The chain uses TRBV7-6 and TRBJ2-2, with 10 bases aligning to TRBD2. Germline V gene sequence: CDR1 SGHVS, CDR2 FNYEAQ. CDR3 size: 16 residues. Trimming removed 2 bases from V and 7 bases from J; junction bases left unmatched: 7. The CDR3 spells CASSLSSGGAGGELFF. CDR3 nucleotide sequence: TGTGCCAGCAGCTTATCCAGCGGGGGGGCCGGCGGGGAGCTGTTTTTT. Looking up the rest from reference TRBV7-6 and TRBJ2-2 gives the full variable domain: GAGVSQSPRYKVTKRGQDVALRCDPISGHVSLYWYRQALGQGPEFLTYFNYEAQQDKSGLPNDRFSAERPEGSISTLTIQRTEQRDSAMYRCASSLSSGGAGGELFFGEGSRLTVL.

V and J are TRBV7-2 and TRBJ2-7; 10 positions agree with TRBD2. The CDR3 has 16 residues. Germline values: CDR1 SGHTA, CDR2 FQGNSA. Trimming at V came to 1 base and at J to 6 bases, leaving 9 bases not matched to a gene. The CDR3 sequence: CASSLVRTSGSGEQYF. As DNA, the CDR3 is TGTGCCAGCAGCTTAGTAAGGACTAGCGGCTCTGGCGAGCAGTACTTC. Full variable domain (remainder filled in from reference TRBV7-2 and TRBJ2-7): GAGVSQSPSNKVTEKGKDVELRCDPISGHTALYWYRQSLGQGLEFLIYFQGNSAPDKSGLPSDRFSAERTGGSVSTLTIQRTQQEDSAVYLCASSLVRTSGSGEQYFGPGTRLTVT.

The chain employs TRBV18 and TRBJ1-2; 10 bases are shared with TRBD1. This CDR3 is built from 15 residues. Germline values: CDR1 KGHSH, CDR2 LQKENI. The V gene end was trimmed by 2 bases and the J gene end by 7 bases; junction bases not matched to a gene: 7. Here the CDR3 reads CASSPGTGVGRGYTF. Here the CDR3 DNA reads TGTGCCAGCTCACCAGGGACAGGGGTAGGCCGTGGCTACACCTTC.

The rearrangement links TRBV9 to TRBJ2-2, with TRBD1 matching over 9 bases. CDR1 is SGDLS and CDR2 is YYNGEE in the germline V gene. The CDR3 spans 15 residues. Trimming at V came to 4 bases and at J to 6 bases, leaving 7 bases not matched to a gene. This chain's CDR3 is CASSTMGQGAGELFF. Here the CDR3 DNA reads TGTGCCAGCAGCACCATGGGACAGGGTGCCGGGGAGCTGTTTTTT. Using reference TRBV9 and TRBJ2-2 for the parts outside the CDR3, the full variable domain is DSGVTQTPKHLITATGQRVTLRCSPRSGDLSVYWYQQSLDQGLQFLIQYYNGEERAKGNILERFSAQQFPDLHSELNLSSLELGDSALYFCASSTMGQGAGELFFGEGSRLTVL.

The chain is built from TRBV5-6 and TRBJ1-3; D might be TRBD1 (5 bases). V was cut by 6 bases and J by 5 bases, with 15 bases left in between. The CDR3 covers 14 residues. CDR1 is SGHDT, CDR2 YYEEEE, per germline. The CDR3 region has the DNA TGTGCCAGCACCCCGGGACTGGGGCGAAACACCATATATTTT. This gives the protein CASTPGLGRNTIYF.

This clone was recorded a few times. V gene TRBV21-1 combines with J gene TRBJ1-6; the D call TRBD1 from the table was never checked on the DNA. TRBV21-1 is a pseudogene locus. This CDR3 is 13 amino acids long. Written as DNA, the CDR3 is TGTGCCAGCAGCAAGTCGACAGATTCACCCCTCCACTTT. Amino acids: CASSKSTDSPLHF.

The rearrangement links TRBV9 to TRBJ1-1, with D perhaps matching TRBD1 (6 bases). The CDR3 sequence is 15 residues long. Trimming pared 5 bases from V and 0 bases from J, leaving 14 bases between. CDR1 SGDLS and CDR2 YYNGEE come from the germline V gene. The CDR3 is CASSETGWVNTEAFF. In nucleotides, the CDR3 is TGTGCCAGCAGTGAAACAGGGTGGGTGAACACTGAAGCTTTCTTT.

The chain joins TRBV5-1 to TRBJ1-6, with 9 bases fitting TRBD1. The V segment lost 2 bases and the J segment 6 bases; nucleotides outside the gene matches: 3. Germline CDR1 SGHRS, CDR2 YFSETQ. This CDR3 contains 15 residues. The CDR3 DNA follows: TGCGCCAGCAGCTTACAGGGGGCAACTAATTCACCCCTCCACTTT. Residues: CASSLQGATNSPLHF.

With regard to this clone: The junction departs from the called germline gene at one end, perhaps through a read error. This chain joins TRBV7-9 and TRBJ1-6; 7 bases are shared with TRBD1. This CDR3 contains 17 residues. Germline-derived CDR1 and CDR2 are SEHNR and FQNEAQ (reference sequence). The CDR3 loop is CASSILTGRGRNSPLHF. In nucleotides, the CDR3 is TGTGCCAGCAGCATTCTGACAGGGAGAGGGCGTAATTCGCCCCTCCACTTT.

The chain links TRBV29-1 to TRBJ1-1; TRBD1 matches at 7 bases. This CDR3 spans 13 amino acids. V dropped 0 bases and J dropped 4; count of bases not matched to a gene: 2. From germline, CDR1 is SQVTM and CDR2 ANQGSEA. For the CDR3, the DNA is TGCAGCGTTGAAGATCAGGGGGGCACTGAAGCTTTCTTT. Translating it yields CSVEDQGGTEAFF.

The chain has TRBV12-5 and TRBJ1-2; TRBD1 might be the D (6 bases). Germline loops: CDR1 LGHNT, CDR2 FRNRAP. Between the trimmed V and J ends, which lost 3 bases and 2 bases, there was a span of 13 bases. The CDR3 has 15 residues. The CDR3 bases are TGTGCTAGTGGTTTCGAGCGGGGGGCCAACTATGGCTACACCTTC. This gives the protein CASGFERGANYGYTF.

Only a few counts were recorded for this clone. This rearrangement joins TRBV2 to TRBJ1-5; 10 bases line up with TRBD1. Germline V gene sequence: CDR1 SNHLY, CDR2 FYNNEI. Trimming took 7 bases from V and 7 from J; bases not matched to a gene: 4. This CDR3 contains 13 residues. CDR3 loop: CASKTGGGQPQHF. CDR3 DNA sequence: TGTGCCAGCAAGACAGGGGGCGGACAGCCCCAGCATTTT.

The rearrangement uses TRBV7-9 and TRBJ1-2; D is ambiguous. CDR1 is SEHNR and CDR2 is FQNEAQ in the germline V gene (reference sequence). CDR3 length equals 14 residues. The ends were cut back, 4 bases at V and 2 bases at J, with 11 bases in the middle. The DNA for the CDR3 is TGTGCCAGCAGCTCCACTACACCGAACTATGGCTACACCTTC. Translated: CASSSTTPNYGYTF.

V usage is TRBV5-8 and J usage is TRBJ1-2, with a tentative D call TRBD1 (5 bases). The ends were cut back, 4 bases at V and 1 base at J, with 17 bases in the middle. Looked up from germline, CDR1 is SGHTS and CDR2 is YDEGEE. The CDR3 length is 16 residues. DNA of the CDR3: TGTGCCAGCAGCCCCCCGGTGACAGCGAGTAACTATGGCTACACCTTC. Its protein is CASSPPVTASNYGYTF.